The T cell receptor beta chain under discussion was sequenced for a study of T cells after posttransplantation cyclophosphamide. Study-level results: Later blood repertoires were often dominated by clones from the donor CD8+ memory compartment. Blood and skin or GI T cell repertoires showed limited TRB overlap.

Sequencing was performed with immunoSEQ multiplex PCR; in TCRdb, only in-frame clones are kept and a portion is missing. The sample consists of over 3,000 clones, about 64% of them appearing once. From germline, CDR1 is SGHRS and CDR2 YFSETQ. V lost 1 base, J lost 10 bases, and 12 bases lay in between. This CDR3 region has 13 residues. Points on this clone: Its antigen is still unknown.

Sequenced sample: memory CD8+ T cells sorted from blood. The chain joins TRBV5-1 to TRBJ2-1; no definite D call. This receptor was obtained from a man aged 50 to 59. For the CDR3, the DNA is TGCGCCAGCAGCTTGATACCGGTTCCGGAGCAGTTCTTC. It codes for CASSLIPVPEQFF.